The clone carrying this T cell receptor (beta chain) has just one count. The CDR3 sequence is 13 residues long. Per germline, CDR1 MDHEN and CDR2 SYDVKM. Trimming took 6 bases from V and 3 from J, leaving 12 bases between them. These data belong to a study of control samples from healthy donors and cancer patients. Produced via immunoSEQ multiplex PCR; TCRdb's table is partial and in-frame only. The sample lists about 150,000 clones; approximately 94% were seen once. The chain joins TRBV28 to TRBJ2-7; D is unclear. This TCR derives from a man between 18 and 35 years old in good health. Sequenced sample: blood. CDR3 region: CASRDTGDYEQYF. Written as DNA, the CDR3 is TGTGCCAGCAGAGACACTGGAGACTACGAGCAGTACTTC.